This is a list of T cell receptor beta chains from one sample in a study of T cell repertoires in cytomegalovirus infection. TCRdb passed the reads through MiXCR, listing each CDR3 protein once. The sample contains about 700,000 distinct CDR3 sequences, approximately 33% of which appear only once. Which antigens these TCRs recognize remains unknown. The source material was cultured PBMCs, sampled from culture after CMV antigen stimulation. These receptors all come from a human donor in good health (CMV status not recorded). Some clones in this sample may be carry-over from other donors' samples. The CDR3 runs from the conserved cysteine through the conserved F or W.

v_gene	j_gene	CDR3aa
TRBV7-8	TRBJ2-3	CASSGRGVAGDTDTQYF
TRBV30	TRBJ1-4	CAYGTRFAPNEKLFF
TRBV7-2	TRBJ2-3	CASSSTSDTQYF
TRBV6-1	TRBJ2-2	CASSDQYKTGELFF
TRBV4-1	TRBJ1-1	CASATGGQNTEAFF
TRBV7-2	TRBJ1-5	CASSVRDSNRQPQHF
TRBV4-1	TRBJ2-1	CASSLIGASEGEQFF
TRBV29-1	TRBJ2-5	CSVDRGQGETQYF
TRBV7-2	TRBJ2-7	CASSLATDYYEQYF
TRBV3-1	TRBJ1-1	CASSRRTGNTEAFF
TRBV7-9	TRBJ1-2	CASSPDWDRPNYGYTF
TRBV4-3	TRBJ2-7	CASSQDSGRVREQYF
TRBV6-2/TRBV6-3	TRBJ2-7	CASREQGRDEQYF
TRBV5-1	TRBJ1-1	CASKGENTEAFF
TRBV12-3/TRBV12-4	TRBJ2-7	CASSQGLYSYEQYF
TRBV29-1	TRBJ2-6	CSVEDLSTAGANVLTF
TRBV5-1	TRBJ1-1	CASKEGPKGGTEAFF
TRBV7-2	TRBJ2-7	CASSLVGDRGDEQYF
TRBV19	TRBJ2-1	CASSIGPVDEQFF
TRBV4-1	TRBJ1-3	CASSPWTDPGNTIYF
TRBV6-2/TRBV6-3	TRBJ2-5	CASSYRIETQYF
TRBV6-2/TRBV6-3	TRBJ1-1	CASSGGLAEAFF
TRBV5-1	TRBJ2-3	CASRKTKADTQYF
TRBV20-1	TRBJ1-4	CSARNTGAGEKLFF
TRBV13	TRBJ2-4	CASSPQRENIQYF
TRBV7-9	TRBJ2-2	CASSVRSDGTGELFF
TRBV6-5	TRBJ2-1	CASSYSTGSGNEQFF
TRBV28	TRBJ1-2	CASRTGTGGLGYGYTF
TRBV25-1	TRBJ1-2	CASSAAGGAKAFYGYTF
TRBV6-1	TRBJ1-2	CASTEPYTSYGYTF
TRBV6-1	TRBJ2-5	CASSTSGGSGTQYF
TRBV7-2	TRBJ2-7	CASSSTTGGHAEQYF
TRBV7-2	TRBJ1-2	CASSLFGNFGGYTF
TRBV6-2/TRBV6-3	TRBJ2-3	CASSYSLAVGILSQYF
TRBV6-6	TRBJ2-1	CASSSKYRSNEQFF
TRBV4-1	TRBJ1-2	CASSQAVAFYGYTF
TRBV7-9	TRBJ1-2	CASSRVGGHGYTF
TRBV7-9	TRBJ1-5	CASSLTPFGEEPQHF
TRBV20-1	TRBJ1-2	CSSGGTAHGYTF
TRBV7-9	TRBJ1-4	CASSLASGAPTNEKLFF
TRBV6-5	TRBJ2-1	CATETSGGANEQFF
TRBV9	TRBJ1-1	CASSVVGLEAFF
TRBV5-1	TRBJ2-5	CASSALAAQETQYF
TRBV12-3/TRBV12-4	TRBJ2-1	CAVWREGNEQFF
TRBV6-2/TRBV6-3	TRBJ2-2	CASQSSSANTGELFF
TRBV7-2	TRBJ1-3	CASSNRGSGNTIYF
TRBV14	TRBJ2-1	CASSQGGLAGGPGEQFF
TRBV5-1	TRBJ2-7	CASRPGQGGTYEQYF
TRBV11-3	TRBJ2-1	CASSFGGDNEQFF
TRBV15	TRBJ2-3	CATSRYPGRADTQYF
TRBV6-6	TRBJ1-1	CASTPGGGGTEAFF
TRBV4-1	TRBJ1-2	CASSPGGGGPRFSYGYTF
TRBV6-1	TRBJ2-1	CASSELSRFTGDEQFF
TRBV7-6	TRBJ1-4	CASSLYGGRNEKLFF
TRBV7-6	TRBJ1-1	CASSLSEGTNTEAFF
TRBV7-9	TRBJ2-4	CASSLGGASNIQYF
TRBV6-5	TRBJ2-3	CASSYKGGTDTQYF